One sample yielded the 7 T cell receptor beta chains listed below, sequenced in a study of Graves' ophthalmopathy and Graves' hyperthyroidism. The study amplified TCR beta CDR3 regions using RNA transcripts. After a first-round RT-PCR with HTBI primers, a second-round multiplex PCR was run. TCRdb processed the multiplex PCR reads anew with MiXCR; each CDR3 protein has one entry. The table records 600,000 to 700,000 distinct CDR3 sequences, about two fifths of them present only once. The specimen was peripheral blood. The receptors here all came from an adult man with Graves' ophthalmopathy.

This clonotype was counted ten times or more. The junction departs from germline at one end; a sequencing error may be responsible. The genes are TRBV10-2 and TRBJ1-2; no reliable D call. The CDR3 spans 11 residues. The germline CDR1 and CDR2 sequences are WSHSY and SAAADI. This chain's CDR3 is CASSEGYGYTF. DNA of the CDR3: TGTGCCAGTAGTGAGGGCTATGGCTACACCTTC.

Comments on this clonotype: A read error is possible here, since a much larger clone lies one base away. The J gene is TRBJ2-7, the V gene TRBV7-8; 14 bases line up with TRBD2. With V trimmed by 3 bases and J by 2 bases, 12 bases remained unmatched. CDR3 length equals 19 residues. The V gene's germline CDR1 is SGHVS and CDR2 FQNEAQ. CDR3 DNA sequence: TGTGCCAGCAGCTTGGGACTAGCGGGAGAGCTGGGGGGGACCTACGAGCAGTACTTC. It specifies CASSLGLAGELGGTYEQYF.

J is TRBJ2-2 and V is TRBV10-3; no definite D call. V was trimmed by 11 bases and J by 7 bases, leaving 14 bases between them. The V gene's germline CDR1 is ENHRY and CDR2 SYGVKD. CDR3 length: 12 residues. DNA of the CDR3: TGTGCCGGCAGTGAGCCCCGCGGGGAGCTGTTTTTT. Encoded protein: CAGSEPRGELFF.

The V call is TRBV20-1, the J call TRBJ1-6; no firm D call. The CDR3 has 12 amino acids. CDR1 and CDR2 (germline): DFQATT, SNEGSKA (reference sequence). V gave up 2 bases and J gave up 6 bases, with 5 bases separating them. DNA for the CDR3: TGCAGTGCTAGACGGAGTAATTCACCCCTCCACTTT. Protein sequence: CSARRSNSPLHF.

The chain is built from TRBV15 and TRBJ1-2, with D unresolved. In germline, CDR1 is LNHNV, CDR2 YYDKDF (reference sequence). The CDR3 sequence is 15 residues long. V was cut by 5 bases and J by 0 bases, with 13 bases left in between. Written as DNA, the CDR3 is TGTGCCACCAGCGTTGAATCAGTAGCTAACTATGGCTACACCTTC. Its protein is CATSVESVANYGYTF.

With respect to this clonotype: One base away lies a much larger clone, so this may be a sequencing read error. The V and J genes are TRBV25-1 and TRBJ1-1, with a possible D match to TRBD1 (5 bases). CDR3 length: 16 amino acids. Germline V lookup: CDR1 MGHDK, CDR2 SYGVNS. The CDR3 here is CASSTQGRGMNTEASF. DNA of the CDR3: TGTGCCAGCAGTACTCAGGGAAGGGGCATGAACACTGAAGCTTCCTTT. The variable domain in full, with the rest retrieved from reference TRBV25-1 and TRBJ1-1, is EADIYQTPRYLVIGTGKKITLECSQTMGHDKMYWYQQDPGMELHLIHYSYGVNSTEKGDLSSESTVSRIRTEHFPLTLESARPSHTSQYLCASSTQGRGMNTEASFGQGTRLTVV.

This chain links TRBV25-1 with TRBJ1-6; TRBD1 agrees at 9 bases. CDR1 is MGHDK and CDR2 is SYGVNS in the germline V gene. This CDR3 spans 16 amino acids. V lost 4 bases and J lost 7; bases outside the gene matches: 8. CDR3 sequence: CASSARDGTGNSPLHF. The CDR3, as DNA: TGTGCCAGCAGTGCTAGAGACGGGACAGGGAATTCACCCCTCCACTTT.